This is a list of T cell receptor beta chains from one sample in a study of blood T cell repertoires in COVID-19. Sequencing was performed with immunoSEQ multiplex PCR; in TCRdb, only in-frame clones are kept and a portion is missing. The data show under 95,000 clones, more than 85% seen once. Sequencing was performed on peripheral blood. The receptors come from a man in his fifties with COVID-19, enrolled during active disease. CDR3s include the opening cysteine and the closing phenylalanine or tryptophan. D genes are given only for firm matches. The size field is filled for only some rows; it gives once, few, many or a size class.

j_gene | d_gene | v_gene | abundance | CDR3nt | CDR3aa
TRBJ1-2 | TRBD1 | TRBV30 | . | TGTGCCTGGGCCCGGGACAGCATAAACTATGGCTACACCTTC | CAWARDSINYGYTF
TRBJ1-2 | TRBD1 | TRBV5-5 | . | TGTGCCAGCAGCCCGGGACAGGGTTTGCGGGGCTACACCTTC | CASSPGQGLRGYTF
TRBJ1-1 | TRBD1 | TRBV11-2 | . | TGTGCCAGCAGCCAGGACAGGGGAGCTGAAGCTTTCTTT | CASSQDRGAEAFF
TRBJ2-5 | . | TRBV28 | . | TGTGCCAGCAGTGACCGACGGGGAGGTTGGGAGACCCAGTACTTC | CASSDRRGGWETQYF
TRBJ2-7 | . | TRBV5-8 | . | TGTGCCAGCAGCCCCCCGACCTGGGACACCTCCTACGAGCAGTACTTC | CASSPPTWDTSYEQYF
TRBJ1-1 | TRBD1 | TRBV13 | . | TGTGCCAGCAGCTCAACAGGGGAAGGGGACGCTGAAGCTTTCTTT | CASSSTGEGDAEAFF
TRBJ1-2 | TRBD1 | TRBV18 | . | TGTGCCAGCTCACCCGCCTCGGGACAGGACTATGGCTACACCTTC | CASSPASGQDYGYTF
TRBJ2-6 | . | TRBV5-1 | few | TGCGCCAGCAGCCCCCGGGGGTCTGGGGCCAACGTCCTGACTTTC | CASSPRGSGANVLTF
TRBJ1-2 | TRBD1 | TRBV4-1 | . | TGCGCCAGCAGCCAAGATCTAAGGGGGCTTGGCTACACCTTC | CASSQDLRGLGYTF
TRBJ2-3 | . | TRBV5-5 | . | TGTGCCAGCAGCTTGGGGACAAACGCAGATACGCAGTATTTT | CASSLGTNADTQYF
TRBJ2-2 | TRBD1 | TRBV13 | . | TGTGCCAGTACTACAGGGGAATCCGGGGAGCTGTTTTTT | CASTTGESGELFF
TRBJ2-7 | . | TRBV25-1 | once | TGTGCCAGCAGTCTTTTATCCGAGCAGTACTTC | CASSLLSEQYF
TRBJ1-4 | TRBD1 | TRBV27 | . | TGTGCCAGCAGTCGCCGCAGGACAGGGAATGAAAAACTGTTTTTT | CASSRRRTGNEKLFF
TRBJ2-1 | TRBD2 | TRBV19 | . | TGTGCCAGTAAGTCGGCTAGCGGGAACCACGGTGAGCAGTTCTTC | CASKSASGNHGEQFF
TRBJ2-1 | TRBD1 | TRBV29-1 | . | TGCAGCGTTGAAGATCGGGAAGGACAGGTTGGGGATGAGCAGTTCTTC | CSVEDREGQVGDEQFF
TRBJ2-3 | TRBD2 | TRBV6-1 | . | TGTGCCAGCAGTGCCGGGACTAGCGGGAGTTCGGCAGATACGCAGTATTTT | CASSAGTSGSSADTQYF
TRBJ2-4 | . | TRBV5-1 | once | TGCGCCAGCAGCTTGAATCAGGCCGGCATTCAGTACTTC | CASSLNQAGIQYF
TRBJ2-7 | . | TRBV18 | . | TGTGCCAGCTCTCCCAAGTGGAGTCTGGACGAGCAGTACTTC | CASSPKWSLDEQYF
TRBJ1-4 | . | TRBV28 | once | TGTGCCAGCAGTTTAGGACAGCCGCCTAATGAAAAACTGTTTTTT | CASSLGQPPNEKLFF
TRBJ2-1 | TRBD2 | TRBV5-1 | . | TGCGCCAGCAGCTTGACTAGCGAATTACGATACAATGAGCAGTTCTTC | CASSLTSELRYNEQFF
TRBJ1-3 | . | TRBV3-1/TRBV3-2 | . | TGTGCCAGCAGCCATGACAACCTCTCTGGAAACACCATATATTTT | CASSHDNLSGNTIYF
TRBJ2-7 | . | TRBV6-2/TRBV6-3 | . | TGTGCCAGCAGCCTGGGGGACTCTTCGAACGAGCAGTACTTC | CASSLGDSSNEQYF
TRBJ2-1 | . | TRBV7-3 | . | TGTGCCAGCAGCGTAACTAACAATGAGCAGTTCTTC | CASSVTNNEQFF
TRBJ2-1 | . | TRBV5-4 | . | TGTGCCAGCAGCTTGCGAGAGAATGAGCAGTTCTTC | CASSLRENEQFF
TRBJ1-4 | . | TRBV30 | . | TGTGCCTGGGCCCCAAGTACCTATAATGAAAAACTGTTTTTT | CAWAPSTYNEKLFF
TRBJ1-2 | . | TRBV6-5 | few | TGTGCCAGCAGTTACTCGAGTCGGAAGGGGTCTGGCTACACCTTC | CASSYSSRKGSGYTF
TRBJ2-7 | TRBD2 | TRBV3-1/TRBV3-2 | . | TGTGCCAGCAGCCAAGGAGCCAGCGGGAACGAGTACTTC | CASSQGASGNEYF
TRBJ2-2 | TRBD2 | TRBV5-4 | . | TGTGCCAGCGGGGGGGCGGGAGGTACCGGGGAGCTGTTTTTT | CASGGAGGTGELFF
TRBJ2-1 | . | TRBV7-2 | . | TGTGCCAGCAGCTCGCCCAGGGTGGGGAATGAGCAGTTCTTC | CASSSPRVGNEQFF
TRBJ1-4 | . | TRBV5-1 | . | TGCGCCAGCAGCTTGGAGGGGACAAGTGAAAAACTGTTTTTT | CASSLEGTSEKLFF
TRBJ2-2 | . | TRBV7-2 | . | TGTGCCAGCAGCACCACAGGGTTTGGCACCGGGGAGCTGTTTTTT | CASSTTGFGTGELFF
TRBJ1-2 | TRBD1 | TRBV19 | few | TGTGCCAGTTCCGACAGGGGGCAAGGATATGGCTACACCTTC | CASSDRGQGYGYTF
TRBJ2-3 | TRBD2 | TRBV6-5 | once | TGTGCCAGCAGTTACGGGGGGAGGGGTACAGATACGCAGTATTTT | CASSYGGRGTDTQYF
TRBJ2-2 | TRBD2 | TRBV4-1 | . | TGCGCCAGCAGCCAAGGAGCGGGAGGAGTCGGGGAGCTGTTTTTT | CASSQGAGGVGELFF
TRBJ1-4 | . | TRBV5-1 | . | TGCGCCAGCAGCTTAGGAGGGGCCTCCTCCAATGAAAAACTGTTTTTT | CASSLGGASSNEKLFF